These T cell receptor beta chains were read from a single sample in a study of blood T cell repertoires in COVID-19. Data came from immunoSEQ multiplex PCR; TCRdb stores just in-frame clones and leaves some out. The sample holds under 150,000 clones, around 86% seen once. Sequencing was done on a sample of PBMCs or T cells enriched from blood (not recorded which). The receptors were gathered from a man younger than 40 who had recovered from COVID-19. Both conserved end residues are part of each CDR3. The D gene is left open where the match is weak.

d_call	v_call	j_call	cdr3_aa
NA	TRBV5-4	TRBJ2-1	CASSGSRGFVYEQFF
NA	TRBV3-1/TRBV3-2	TRBJ2-1	CASSQATRNEQFF
TRBD1	TRBV18	TRBJ1-4	CASSGPGQKNEKLFF
TRBD1	TRBV7-9	TRBJ1-1	CASSPRQGRDANTEAFF
NA	TRBV12-3/TRBV12-4	TRBJ1-1	CASSFGITEAFF
TRBD2	TRBV7-3	TRBJ2-1	CASSFIAGRPGNEQFF
TRBD1	TRBV19	TRBJ1-5	CASSIQGAGQPQHF
NA	TRBV5-8	TRBJ2-3	CASSLAVTSTDTQYF
NA	TRBV5-6	TRBJ2-6	CASSPVGGGLSGANVLTF
NA	TRBV5-6	TRBJ1-2	CASSLAQGIGGYTF
TRBD1	TRBV6-5	TRBJ1-1	CATTGAINTEAFF
TRBD2	TRBV5-1	TRBJ2-1	CASSLESSGRAGEQFF
NA	TRBV12-3/TRBV12-4	TRBJ1-1	CASSSIRNTEAFF
TRBD1	TRBV7-2	TRBJ2-1	CASSPTGGAYNEQFF
NA	TRBV21-1	TRBJ2-2	CASSKRITLDRENITGELFF
NA	TRBV4-2	TRBJ1-5	CASSQELGYSNQPQHF
TRBD1	TRBV9	TRBJ2-7	CASSGTGTEEYEQYF
TRBD1	TRBV5-1	TRBJ1-1	CASSSGQGARFGTEAFF
NA	TRBV7-2	TRBJ2-1	CASSLSWRDLYNEQFF
TRBD2	TRBV11-2	TRBJ2-1	CASSYLAGVSNEQFF
NA	TRBV10-3	TRBJ1-1	CAISIGQNTEAFF
TRBD1	TRBV29-1	TRBJ2-5	CSVELTGNGETQYF
TRBD1	TRBV7-9	TRBJ1-2	CASSLFGTGVYGYTF
TRBD1	TRBV7-9	TRBJ1-1	CASSLDLGRGSTEAFF
TRBD1	TRBV6-6	TRBJ2-6	CASSRKTGSIISSGANVLTF
TRBD1	TRBV2	TRBJ1-5	CASSDLDRGFLQPQHF
NA	TRBV30	TRBJ2-1	CASGPGLDYNEQFF